Listed here are 30 T cell receptor beta chains from one sample, sequenced in a study of T cell responses to AZD1222 COVID-19 vaccine. Some clones are missing from TCRdb's copy, which holds only in-frame ones; the method was immunoSEQ multiplex PCR. The sample holds roughly 100,000 clones, around nine tenths seen once. The sequences come from peripheral blood, collected 28 days after the second dose of the MenACWY control vaccine. The receptors shown here come from an adult who received the MenACWY meningococcal vaccine as a control.

This chain uses TRBV4-1 with TRBJ1-4; possibly TRBD1 for D (5 bases). Germline V gives CDR1 MGHRA, CDR2 YSYEKL. This CDR3 is built from 15 residues. V was pared by 0 bases and J by 8 bases, with 13 bases between. CDR3 nucleotides: TGCGCCAGCAGCCAAGATACGGGGGTTTACGAAAAACTGTTTTTT. Residues: CASSQDTGVYEKLFF.

The chain combines TRBV14 with TRBJ2-2; TRBD1 aligns across 8 bases. Looked up from germline, CDR1 is SGHDN and CDR2 is FVKESK. The CDR3 contains 15 residues. The V gene end was trimmed by 4 bases and the J gene end by 4 bases; junction bases not matched to a gene: 5. The CDR3 sequence: CASSLRTGITGELFF. The CDR3, as DNA: TGTGCCAGCAGCCTGCGGACAGGGATCACCGGGGAGCTGTTTTTT.

J is TRBJ1-6 and V is TRBV29-1; D is undetermined. The CDR3 is 13 amino acids. Trimming cost V 4 bases and J 10 bases, with 14 bases left between them. CDR1 is SQVTM and CDR2 is ANQGSEA in the germline V gene. CDR3 nucleotide sequence: TGCAGCGTTGCGCCGGGCGCAGGCTCACCCCTCCACTTT. Its protein product is CSVAPGAGSPLHF.

The rearrangement uses TRBV2 and TRBJ2-5; D is unresolved. Between the trimmed V and J ends, which lost 8 bases and 2 bases, there was a span of 15 bases. The V gene's germline CDR1 is SNHLY and CDR2 FYNNEI. The CDR3 consists of 14 residues. The DNA of the CDR3 is TGTGCCAGCCGCCCGTCCCGTAGTCAAGAGACCCAGTACTTC. It encodes CASRPSRSQETQYF.

This chain links TRBV6-5 with TRBJ1-5; 10 bases line up with TRBD1. Trimming at V came to 6 bases and at J to 2 bases, leaving 1 base not matched to a gene. Germline CDR1 MNHEY, CDR2 SVGAGI. CDR3 length: 14 amino acids. The CDR3 DNA sequence: TGTGCCAGCAGCGGGACAGGGGGCAATCAGCCCCAGCATTTT. Protein product: CASSGTGGNQPQHF.

This clone was counted a single time. This sequence joins TRBV7-9 and TRBJ1-1; TRBD1 aligns across 9 bases. The V and J ends lost 3 bases and 5 bases, in that order; junction bases with no gene match: 7. The CDR3 totals 15 residues. Per germline, CDR1 SEHNR and CDR2 FQNEAQ (reference sequence). In DNA, the CDR3 is TGTGCCAGCAGCTTTAGGGACAGGGATGGGACTGAAGCTTTCTTT. This gives the protein CASSFRDRDGTEAFF.

V gene TRBV7-2 combines with J gene TRBJ2-1; TRBD1 matches at 9 bases. Germline V CDR1 and CDR2: SGHTA, FQGNSA. CDR3 length: 17 residues. V shed 3 bases and J 10 bases; nucleotides not matched to a gene: 16. The CDR3 here is CASSFRDRDFGIWEQFF. Written as DNA, the CDR3 is TGTGCCAGCAGCTTCAGGGACAGGGATTTCGGCATTTGGGAGCAGTTCTTC.

The chain carries TRBV10-2 and TRBJ1-1, with 9 bases aligning to TRBD1. CDR1 WSHSY and CDR2 SAAADI come from the germline V gene. CDR3 length: 18 residues. The ends lost 3 bases at V and 1 base at J; junction bases unmatched: 12. CDR3 sequence reads: CASSDVGQGTMGNTEAFF. The DNA for the CDR3 is TGCGCCAGCAGTGATGTCGGACAGGGGACCATGGGGAACACTGAAGCTTTCTTT.

The V call is TRBV2, the J call TRBJ2-5; 8 bases fit TRBD1. The CDR3 sequence is 12 residues long. V lost 6 bases and J lost 5; bases outside the gene matches: 2. Germline V CDR1 and CDR2: SNHLY, FYNNEI. CDR3: CASRDRGETQYF. In DNA form, the CDR3 reads TGTGCCAGCAGAGACAGGGGCGAGACCCAGTACTTC.

The chain is built from TRBV10-3 and TRBJ1-1, with TRBD1 matching 9 bases. With 6 bases clipped from V and 1 base from J, the junction kept 3 bases outside the gene matches. The CDR3 is made up of 14 amino acids. CDR1 is ENHRY and CDR2 is SYGVKD in the germline V gene. CDR3 amino acids: CAIRTTGGNTEAFF. In DNA, the CDR3 is TGTGCCATCAGGACGACAGGGGGGAACACTGAAGCTTTCTTT.

This chain uses TRBV7-9 with TRBJ1-1, with 8 bases that match TRBD1. This CDR3 spans 12 amino acids. Germline trimming cut 8 bases from V and 3 bases from J; bases unmatched to any gene: 2. The germline V gene encodes CDR1 SEHNR and CDR2 FQNEAQ (reference sequence). CDR3: CASRDRYTEAFF. DNA for the CDR3: TGTGCCAGCCGGGACAGGTACACTGAAGCTTTCTTT.

CDR3 in amino acids: CATGFEREPQHF. DNA for the CDR3: TGTGCCACCGGATTCGAGAGGGAGCCCCAGCATTTT. The V and J genes are TRBV24-1 and TRBJ1-5, with no clear D. Germline V gene lookup returns CDR1 KGHDR and CDR2 SFDVKD. V was clipped by 9 bases and J by 8 bases, with 13 bases between them. CDR3 size: 12 residues.

This clone appeared once. The chain joins TRBV7-2 to TRBJ2-7; TRBD2 aligns across 10 bases. Germline CDR1 SGHTA, CDR2 FQGNSA. V shed 7 bases, J shed 3 bases, and the junction held 15 bases outside the gene matches. The CDR3 covers 17 residues. The CDR3: CASTSTAGSGGDYEQYF. For the CDR3, the DNA is TGTGCCAGCACCTCCACCGCCGGGAGCGGGGGGGACTACGAGCAGTACTTC.

This sequence joins TRBV19 and TRBJ1-1, with D tentatively TRBD1 (6 bases). CDR1 is LNHDA, CDR2 SQIVND, per germline (reference sequence). This CDR3 spans 16 amino acids. The germline V and J ends were trimmed by 6 bases and 0 bases, with 17 bases remaining between them. The CDR3: CASSHRGGTMNTEAFF. DNA of the CDR3: TGTGCCAGTAGCCACCGGGGAGGGACAATGAACACTGAAGCTTTCTTT.

This clone turned up a few times. V gene TRBV11-3 combines with J gene TRBJ2-7; D possibly matches TRBD1 or TRBD2 (5 bases each). The CDR3 is 13 residues long. The germline V and J ends were trimmed by 5 bases and 4 bases, with 12 bases remaining between them. Germline loops: CDR1 SGHNT, CDR2 YENEEA. The CDR3 loop is CASSPRGSYEQYF. CDR3 DNA sequence: TGTGCCAGCAGCCCCCGGGGCTCTTACGAGCAGTACTTC.

This clone was counted once. The chain is built from TRBV29-1 and TRBJ2-3; possibly TRBD2 for D (5 bases). The length of the CDR3 is 13 residues. Germline V gives CDR1 SQVTM, CDR2 ANQGSEA. Trimming took off 3 bases at V and 3 bases at J, with 10 bases between the two ends. The CDR3 sequence is CSVDVGNTDTQYF. The DNA for the CDR3 is TGCAGCGTTGACGTCGGGAATACAGATACGCAGTATTTT.

The chain combines TRBV9 with TRBJ1-2; D gene unclear. The germline V and J ends were trimmed by 1 base and 6 bases, with 13 bases remaining between them. The CDR3 length is 14 residues. Germline-derived CDR1 and CDR2 are SGDLS and YYNGEE. The CDR3 is CASSVLENGDGYTF. CDR3 nucleotides: TGTGCCAGCAGCGTACTTGAGAACGGGGATGGCTACACCTTC. The variable domain in full, completed from reference TRBV9 and TRBJ1-2, reads DSGVTQTPKHLITATGQRVTLRCSPRSGDLSVYWYQQSLDQGLQFLIQYYNGEERAKGNILERFSAQQFPDLHSELNLSSLELGDSALYFCASSVLENGDGYTFGSGTRLTVV.

The rearrangement uses TRBV5-1 and TRBJ1-2; D may be TRBD1 (5 bases). This CDR3 has 12 amino acids. Germline loops: CDR1 SGHRS, CDR2 YFSETQ. Trimming removed 7 bases at V and 8 bases at J, with 15 bases between. The CDR3 coding sequence is TGCGCCAGCGCCTCAGGGTTTGGCGGCTACACCTTC. It codes for CASASGFGGYTF. Full variable domain (remainder filled in from reference TRBV5-1 and TRBJ1-2): KAGVTQTPRYLIKTRGQQVTLSCSPISGHRSVSWYQQTPGQGLQFLFEYFSETQRNKGNFPGRFSGRQFSNSRSEMNVSTLELGDSALYLCASASGFGGYTFGSGTRLTVV.

V and J are TRBV12-3 or TRBV12-4 and TRBJ2-7; 14 bases agree with TRBD2. J was trimmed by 7 bases and V by 6 bases; bases with no gene match: 2. CDR3 length equals 13 residues. The CDR3 sequence is CASRRLAGGEQYF. CDR3 nucleotides: TGTGCCAGCAGGCGACTAGCGGGGGGGGAGCAGTACTTC.

This clone was detected once. This chain links TRBV3-1 (or the pseudogene TRBV3-2) with TRBJ1-6; 9 nucleotides line up with TRBD1. V lost 4 bases to trimming and J lost 10 bases; unmatched junction nucleotides: 2. This CDR3 contains 13 residues. The germline CDR1 and CDR2 sequences are LGHDT and YNNKEL (reference sequence). The CDR3: CASSRGTGSPLHF. The CDR3 coding sequence is TGTGCCAGCAGCCGTGGGACAGGGTCACCCCTCCACTTT.

The chain recombines TRBV7-3 with TRBJ2-6; D not resolved. This CDR3 spans 16 amino acids. Per the germline V gene, CDR1 is SGHTA and CDR2 is FQGTGA. V was shortened by 2 bases and J by 0 bases, with 8 bases between the two germline ends. The CDR3 reads CASSLSTGSGANVLTF. The CDR3 DNA is TGTGCCAGCAGCTTATCCACCGGCTCTGGGGCCAACGTCCTGACTTTC.

The chain employs TRBV6-6 and TRBJ1-2; no reliable D call. Germline V gene lookup returns CDR1 MNHNY and CDR2 SVGAGI (reference sequence). The V end lost 6 bases, the J end lost 1 base, and 15 bases lay between the germline ends. The length of the CDR3 is 15 residues. CDR3 DNA sequence: TGTGCCAGCAGCCCCGGAGGCAGCAATAACTATGGCTACACCTTC. Protein product: CASSPGGSNNYGYTF.

This clone was seen once. The CDR3 bases are TGCGCCAGCAGCCGCCTAAGTACCAATGAGCAGTTCTTC. Amino acid sequence: CASSRLSTNEQFF. The chain uses TRBV4-3 and TRBJ2-1; D is uncertain. V was cut by 4 bases and J by 6 bases, with 10 bases left in between. The CDR3 totals 13 residues. Germline loops: CDR1 LGHNA, CDR2 YSLEER.

A few counts support this clone. The genes are TRBV4-1 and TRBJ2-7; D is unresolved. Germline assignment: CDR1 MGHRA and CDR2 YSYEKL. The V gene lost 4 bases and the J gene lost 6 bases, with 10 bases spanning the gap. This CDR3 contains 12 residues. This CDR3 reads CASSLRTGEQYF. CDR3 bases: TGCGCCAGCAGCCTTAGAACGGGCGAGCAGTACTTC.

The V call is TRBV7-8, the J call TRBJ1-1; no definite D call. The CDR3 length is 13 residues. From germline, CDR1 is SGHVS and CDR2 FQNEAQ. The ends were cut back, 2 bases at V and 0 bases at J, with 4 bases in the middle. The CDR3 nucleotides are TGTGCCAGCAGCTTAACACTGAACACTGAAGCTTTCTTT. The encoded protein is CASSLTLNTEAFF.

The chain is built from TRBV9 and TRBJ1-6, with D possibly TRBD1 on 5 matching bases. Trimming stripped 0 bases from V and 7 bases from J, with 5 bases between. The CDR3 is 13 amino acids. Germline V lookup: CDR1 SGDLS, CDR2 YYNGEE. The CDR3 nucleotides read TGTGCCAGCAGCGTAGACAGGAATTCACCCCTCCACTTT. This sequence encodes CASSVDRNSPLHF.

The chain is built from TRBV6-5 and TRBJ2-1, with 8 bases fitting TRBD2. CDR1 and CDR2 (germline): MNHEY, SVGAGI. The V segment lost 5 bases and the J segment 10 bases; nucleotides outside the gene matches: 13. The CDR3 consists of 15 residues. In DNA form, the CDR3 reads TGTGCCAGCAGTCGGGGGGGGCCCACCTCGAGGGAGCAGTTCTTC. It translates to CASSRGGPTSREQFF.

The genes are TRBV7-8 and TRBJ1-1; D gene uncertain. The germline gives CDR1 SGHVS, CDR2 FQNEAQ. Trimming left V 5 bases short and J 5 bases short, with 15 bases between. The CDR3 is 14 amino acids. CDR3 loop: CASSPAGIGTEAFF. CDR3 coding DNA: TGTGCCAGCAGCCCCGCCGGGATAGGGACTGAAGCTTTCTTT.

The chain uses TRBV7-2 and TRBJ2-5; a possible D gene is TRBD2 (6 bases). The CDR3 consists of 14 residues. Germline-derived CDR1 and CDR2 are SGHTA and FQGNSA. Trimming took 5 bases from V and 4 from J, leaving 14 bases between them. The CDR3 sequence is CASSPGAQRETQYF. The CDR3 DNA reads as TGTGCCAGCAGCCCGGGAGCGCAGCGAGAGACCCAGTACTTC.

The J gene is TRBJ2-1, the V gene TRBV7-2; D remains ambiguous. The CDR3 runs to 8 residues. With 8 bases removed from V and 15 bases from J, the gap between germline ends came to 8 bases. The germline CDR1 and CDR2 sequences are SGHTA and FQGNSA. The CDR3 sequence: CASSLLFF. In DNA form, the CDR3 reads TGTGCCAGCTCCCTTCTGTTCTTC.